This T cell receptor beta chain appears in the sequencing data of a study of T-cell memory formation after mild COVID-19. This clonotype came up many times. One junction end does not reproduce the germline sequence, and a read error may be involved. Per the germline V gene, CDR1 is SSHAT and CDR2 is FNYEAQ (reference sequence). The CDR3 is 15 amino acids. A single record per CDR3 protein comes from TCRdb applying MiXCR to the 5' RACE reads. This table holds around 90,000 distinct CDR3 sequences, around an eighth found once. Sequencing input: PBMCs or a T cell subset sorted from them (not recorded which). This sequence originates from an adult woman who had mild COVID-19 (a few samples of this study predate the infection). Cell type and time point are not known. The chain links TRBV7-7 to TRBJ2-7; the match to TRBD2 covers 8 bases. The CDR3 sequence: CASSLYGGEAYEQYF. The CDR3 DNA sequence: TGTGCTAGCAGCTTATACGGGGGGGAGGCCTACGAGCAGTACTTC.